This T cell receptor beta chain stems from a study of beta chain features in type 1 diabetes. The overall study: Patients shared similar age, gender and cell yields with healthy donors.

V was pared by 2 bases and J by 5 bases, with 6 bases between. The CDR3 length is 12 residues. The germline V gene encodes CDR1 KGHSH and CDR2 LQKENI. Findings and limits, study-wide: There was a moderate but significant shortening of TCRB CDR3s in all four CD4+ subsets of Type 1 diabetes patients. Lower insertion and higher deletion counts appeared at VDJ junctions in type 1 diabetes patients.

In regard to this clone: The antigen remains undetermined.

All of the isolated RNA was reverse transcribed, so expressed TCRB transcripts were sequenced. Sequencing used immunoSEQ multiplex PCR; TCRdb keeps in-frame clones, though not all of them. Altogether more than 250,000 clones are present, around 20% being singletons, with the ten largest covering approximately 0.029%. Isolation of CD4+ naive, central memory, regulatory and stem cell-like memory cells was achieved by sorting via CD45RO/CCR7/CD25/CD127/CD95/CD27. Sequencing was performed on naive CD4+ T cells from blood. The clonotype was recovered from a woman in her thirties or forties with type 1 diabetes. The V and J genes are TRBV18 and TRBJ1-2, with D unresolved. CDR3 nucleotides: TGTGCCAGCTCACCAACAGAGTATGGCTACACCTTC. Its translation: CASSPTEYGYTF.